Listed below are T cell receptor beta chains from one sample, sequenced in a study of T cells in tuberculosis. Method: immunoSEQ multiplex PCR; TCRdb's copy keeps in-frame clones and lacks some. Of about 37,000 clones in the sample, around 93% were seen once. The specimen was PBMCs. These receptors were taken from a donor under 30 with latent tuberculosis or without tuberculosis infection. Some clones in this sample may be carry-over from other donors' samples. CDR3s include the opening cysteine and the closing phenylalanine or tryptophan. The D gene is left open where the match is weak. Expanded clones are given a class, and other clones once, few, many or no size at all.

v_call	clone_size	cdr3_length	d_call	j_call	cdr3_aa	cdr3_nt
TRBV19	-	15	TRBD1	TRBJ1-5	CASSRDRVDNQPQHF	TGTGCCAGTAGTAGGGACAGGGTAGACAATCAGCCCCAGCATTTT
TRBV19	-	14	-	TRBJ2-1	CASSATSSYNEQFF	TGTGCCAGTAGTGCGACTAGCTCCTACAATGAGCAGTTCTTC
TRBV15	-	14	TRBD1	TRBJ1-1	CATSRDKGAPEAFF	TGTGCCACCAGCAGAGATAAGGGGGCCCCTGAAGCTTTCTTT
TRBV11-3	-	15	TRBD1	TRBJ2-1	CASSTRQGSLHEQFF	TGTGCCAGCAGCACTCGACAGGGTTCCCTCCATGAGCAGTTCTTC
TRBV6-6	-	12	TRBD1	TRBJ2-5	CASGTGGETQYF	TGTGCCAGCGGGACAGGTGGGGAGACCCAGTACTTC
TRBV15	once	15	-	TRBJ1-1	CATSRGGQTNTEAFF	TGTGCCACCAGCAGAGGAGGACAGACGAACACTGAAGCTTTCTTT
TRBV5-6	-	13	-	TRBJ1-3	CASSPISGNTIYF	TGTGCCAGCAGCCCCATCTCTGGAAACACCATATATTTT
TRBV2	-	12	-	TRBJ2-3	CASSVYTDTQYF	TGTGCCAGCAGTGTCTACACAGATACGCAGTATTTT
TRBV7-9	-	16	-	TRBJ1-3	CASSPPGTYNGNTIYF	TGTGCCAGCAGCCCCCCCGGGACATATAACGGAAACACCATATATTTT
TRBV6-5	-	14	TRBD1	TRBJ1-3	CASSPTGSVYTIYF	TGTGCCAGCAGCCCGACAGGGTCGGTGTACACCATATATTTT
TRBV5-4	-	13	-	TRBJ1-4	CASSLSGNEKLFF	TGTGCCAGCAGCTTGTCGGGAAATGAAAAACTGTTTTTT
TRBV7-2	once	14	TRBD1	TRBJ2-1	CASREAGGHNEQFF	TGTGCCAGCAGAGAGGCAGGGGGACACAATGAGCAGTTCTTC
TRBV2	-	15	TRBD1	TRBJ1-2	CASSLSQTGSDGYTF	TGTGCCAGCAGCCTCTCCCAGACAGGGAGCGATGGCTACACCTTC
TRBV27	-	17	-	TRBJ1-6	CASSLSTPRVANSPLHF	TGTGCCAGCAGTTTATCGACCCCCAGGGTTGCGAATTCACCCCTCCACTTT
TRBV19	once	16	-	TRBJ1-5	CASSRRQAGGNQPQHF	TGTGCCAGTAGTAGGAGACAGGCGGGCGGCAATCAGCCCCAGCATTTT
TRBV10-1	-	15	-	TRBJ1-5	CASSESGGENQPQHF	TGCGCCAGCAGTGAGTCAGGGGGTGAAAATCAGCCCCAGCATTTT
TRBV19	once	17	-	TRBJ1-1	CASSRIEGARGYTEAFF	TGTGCCAGTAGTAGGATCGAAGGGGCGCGGGGGTACACTGAAGCTTTCTTT
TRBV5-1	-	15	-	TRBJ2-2	CASSLRDLNTGELFF	TGCGCCAGCAGCCTCCGGGACTTAAACACCGGGGAGCTGTTTTTT
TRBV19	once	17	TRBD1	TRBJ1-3	CASSRGPGQPSGNTIYF	TGTGCCAGTAGTCGGGGACCGGGACAGCCCTCTGGAAACACCATATATTTT
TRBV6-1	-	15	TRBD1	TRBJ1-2	CASSADRGASYGYTF	TGTGCCAGCAGTGCTGACAGGGGCGCCTCCTATGGCTACACCTTC